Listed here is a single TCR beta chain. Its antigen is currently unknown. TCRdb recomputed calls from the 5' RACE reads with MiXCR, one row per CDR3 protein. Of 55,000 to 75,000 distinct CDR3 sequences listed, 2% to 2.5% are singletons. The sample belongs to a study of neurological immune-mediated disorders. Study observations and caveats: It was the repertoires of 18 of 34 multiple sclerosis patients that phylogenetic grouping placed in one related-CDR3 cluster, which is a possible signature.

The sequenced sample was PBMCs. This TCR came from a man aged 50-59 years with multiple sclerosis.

The CDR3 DNA sequence: TGCGCCAGCGGACAGGGCCTTGAGAGTGGCTACACCTTC. The encoded protein is CASGQGLESGYTF. J is TRBJ1-2 and V is TRBV4-3; 8 nucleotides line up with TRBD1. CDR1 LGHNA and CDR2 YSLEER come from the germline V gene. The CDR3 is made up of 13 amino acids. V dropped 8 bases and J dropped 7; count of bases not matched to a gene: 9.